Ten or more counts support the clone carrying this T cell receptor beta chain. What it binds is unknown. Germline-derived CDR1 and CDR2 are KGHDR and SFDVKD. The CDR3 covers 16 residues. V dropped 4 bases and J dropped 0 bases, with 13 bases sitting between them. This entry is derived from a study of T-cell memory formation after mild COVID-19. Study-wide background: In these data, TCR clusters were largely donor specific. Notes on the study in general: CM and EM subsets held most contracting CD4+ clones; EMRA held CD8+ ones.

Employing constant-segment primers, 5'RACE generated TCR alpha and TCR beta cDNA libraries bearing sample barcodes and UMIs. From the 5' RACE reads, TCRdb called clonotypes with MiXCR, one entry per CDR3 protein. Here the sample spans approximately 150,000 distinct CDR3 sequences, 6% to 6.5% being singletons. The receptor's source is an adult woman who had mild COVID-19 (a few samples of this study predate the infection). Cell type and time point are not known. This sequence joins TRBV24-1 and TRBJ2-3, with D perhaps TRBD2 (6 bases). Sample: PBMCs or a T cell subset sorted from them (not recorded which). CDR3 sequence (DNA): TGTGCCACCAGTGACCAAACACGGGGGAGCACAGATACGCAGTATTTT. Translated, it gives CATSDQTRGSTDTQYF.